This T cell receptor (beta chain) was found in a study of OX40 agonist ivuxolimab in advanced cancers. For the study at large: There were three patients with partial responses, one having hepatocellular carcinoma and two cutaneous melanoma. Findings and limits, study-wide: Certain nonresponders additionally had low normalized T-cell clonal expansion.

Trimming cost V 8 bases and J 6 bases; bases outside gene matches: 7. The CDR3 totals 13 residues. Germline V lookup: CDR1 MDHEN, CDR2 SYDVKM. Sequencing was performed with immunoSEQ multiplex PCR; in TCRdb, only in-frame clones are kept and a portion is missing. The data hold tens of thousands of clones, with roughly nine tenths observed a single time. With regard to this clone: What it recognizes is unknown.

The sequencing used CD4+ or CD8+ T cells sorted from blood, collected in a trial of the OX40 agonist ivuxolimab. The chain is built from TRBV28 and TRBJ2-3, with 8 nucleotides matching TRBD2. The clonotype originates from an adult with an advanced solid tumor such as melanoma, head and neck, liver or kidney cancer. CDR3 sequence reads: CASLWVAGDTQYF. In DNA, the CDR3 is TGTGCCAGCTTATGGGTAGCGGGGGATACGCAGTATTTT.